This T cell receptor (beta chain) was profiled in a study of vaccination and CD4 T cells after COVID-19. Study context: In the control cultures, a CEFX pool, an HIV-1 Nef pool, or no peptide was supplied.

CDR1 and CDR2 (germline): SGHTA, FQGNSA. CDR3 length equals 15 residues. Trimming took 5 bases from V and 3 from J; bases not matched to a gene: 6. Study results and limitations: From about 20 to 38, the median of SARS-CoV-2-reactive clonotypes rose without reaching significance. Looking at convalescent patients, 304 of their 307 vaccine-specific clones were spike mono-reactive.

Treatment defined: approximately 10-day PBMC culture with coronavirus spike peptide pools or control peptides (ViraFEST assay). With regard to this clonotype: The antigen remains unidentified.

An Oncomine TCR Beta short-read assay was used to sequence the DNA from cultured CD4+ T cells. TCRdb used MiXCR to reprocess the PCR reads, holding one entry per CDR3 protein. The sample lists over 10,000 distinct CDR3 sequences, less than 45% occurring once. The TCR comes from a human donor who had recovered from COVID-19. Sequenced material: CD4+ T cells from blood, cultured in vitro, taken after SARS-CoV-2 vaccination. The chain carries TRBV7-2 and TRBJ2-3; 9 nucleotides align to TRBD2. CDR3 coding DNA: TGTGCCAGCAGCACCAGGAGCGGGAGGACAGATACGCAGTATTTT. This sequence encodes CASSTRSGRTDTQYF.